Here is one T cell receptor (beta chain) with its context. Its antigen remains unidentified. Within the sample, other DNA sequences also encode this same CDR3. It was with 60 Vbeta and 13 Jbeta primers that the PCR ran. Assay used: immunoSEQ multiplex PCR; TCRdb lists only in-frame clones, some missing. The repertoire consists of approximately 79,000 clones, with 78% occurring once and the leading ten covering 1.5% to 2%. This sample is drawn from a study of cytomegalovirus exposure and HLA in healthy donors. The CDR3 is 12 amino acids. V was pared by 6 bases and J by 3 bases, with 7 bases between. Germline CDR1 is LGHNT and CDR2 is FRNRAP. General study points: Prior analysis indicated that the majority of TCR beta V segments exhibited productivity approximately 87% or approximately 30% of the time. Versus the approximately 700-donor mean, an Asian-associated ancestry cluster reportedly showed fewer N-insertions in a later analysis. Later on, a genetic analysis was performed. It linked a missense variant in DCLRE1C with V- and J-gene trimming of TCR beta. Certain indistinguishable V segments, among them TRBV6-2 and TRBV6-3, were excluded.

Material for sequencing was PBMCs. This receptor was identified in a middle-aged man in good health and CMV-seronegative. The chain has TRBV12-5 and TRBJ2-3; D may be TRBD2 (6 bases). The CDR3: CASGRETDTQYF. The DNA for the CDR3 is TGTGCTAGTGGCCGGGAGACAGATACGCAGTATTTT. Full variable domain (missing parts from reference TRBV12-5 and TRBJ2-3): DARVTQTPRHKVTEMGQEVTMRCQPILGHNTVFWYRQTMMQGLELLAYFRNRAPLDDSGMPKDRFSAEMPDATLATLKIQPSEPRDSAVYFCASGRETDTQYFGPGTRLTVL.